This T cell receptor beta chain comes out of a study of ipilimumab plus nivolumab after autologous stem cell transplantation (dated by TCRdb to about 2021). In the study overall: Trial patients received a median of about 5 ipilimumab doses and eight or nine nivolumab doses. Patients with high-risk diffuse large B cell lymphoma, mature T cell lymphoma, or multiple myeloma undergoing autologous transplant were enrolled in the trial. The intent-to-treat population of the trial consisted of 30 to 35 patients. Primary refractory and relapsed disease were included in the DLBCL cohort, with 18-month progression-free survival of roughly 89% and 26%, respectively. Points the paper makes about the study in general: The authors concluded that combined checkpoint inhibition appeared tolerable when used as consolidation after transplant. According to the authors, a biologic rationale for studying the approach further came from T cell receptor repertoire, regulatory T cell phenotype and gut microbiota profiles.

Checkpoint therapy began 14 to 28 days after autologous transplant, with ipilimumab given at 1 mg/kg intravenously on day 1 of selected weeks. The nivolumab dose was 3 mg/kg intravenously, delivered on day 1 of weeks 1, 4, 7, 10, and every two weeks through week 26. This was a Phase Ib clinical trial that tested ipilimumab plus nivolumab, given as combined checkpoint inhibition, for consolidation following autologous stem cell transplantation. Library generation was performed with the immunoSEQ multiplex PCR assay. What TCRdb holds here is the immuneACCESS table cut down to in-frame rearrangements. Part of the clones is not present; checked against another copy, under half of the missing clones reflect an unresolved V gene, and the others are unexplained. Here the sample has roughly 20,000 clones; over 70% occur a single time. Roughly 20% of the sample comes from the top ten. The germline V gene provides CDR1 MDHEN and CDR2 SYDVKM. The CDR3 spans 13 residues, from the cysteine through the phenylalanine. Just CDR3 DNA is preserved here, 39 bases in frame from base 1. Trimming costs V 5 bases and J 6 bases, and their ends lie 8 bases apart.

As to this clone: Its antigen target is currently unknown. Nothing much larger sits one base from this clone, and base qualities are not available.

The chain uses TRBV28 and TRBJ1-6; the D gene lacks a confident call. This sample comprised PBMCs, obtained in a trial of ipilimumab plus nivolumab as post-transplant consolidation. The clonotype originates from a male donor with diffuse large B-cell lymphoma. The CDR3 region has the sequence CASSQGRNSPLHF. The DNA is as follows: TGTGCCAGCAGTCAAGGTCGTAATTCACCCCTCCACTTT.